One sample yielded the 7 T cell receptor beta chains listed below, sequenced in a study of blood T cell repertoires in COVID-19. Assay: immunoSEQ multiplex PCR; the TCRdb copy retains only in-frame clones and omits some. Found here are 30,000 to 35,000 clones, 70% to 80% of them singletons; the top ten hold roughly 17%. Source material: peripheral blood. These receptors were obtained from a human donor in a cohort sampled during active COVID-19.

The V call is TRBV6-2 or TRBV6-3, the J call TRBJ1-2; the D gene is possibly TRBD1 (5 bases). The CDR3 length is 19 residues. Trimming took 5 bases from V and 8 from J, leaving 33 bases between them. CDR1 and CDR2 (germline): MNHEY, SVGEGT. The CDR3: CASSMITGGKERFAGGYTF. In nucleotides, the CDR3 is TGTGCCAGCAGTATGATCACCGGGGGAAAGGAGCGCTTTGCGGGCGGCTACACCTTC.

With respect to this clone: The junction departs from germline at one end; a sequencing error may be responsible. This chain connects TRBV19 to TRBJ1-5; possibly TRBD1 for D (5 bases). Germline values: CDR1 LNHDA, CDR2 SQIVND (reference sequence). This CDR3 contains 15 residues. The CDR3 DNA is TGTGCCAGTAGGACGCAGGGAACAGGCAACCAGCCCCAGCATTTT. This codes for CASRTQGTGNQPQHF.

The gene calls are TRBV14 and TRBJ2-1; 7 bases match TRBD1. Germline CDR1 and CDR2: SGHDN and FVKESK. The CDR3 runs 16 residues. V gave up 4 bases and J gave up 5 bases; unmatched junction bases: 11. The CDR3 bases are TGTGCCAGCAGCCTAAATACAGGGGTTCTAAACAATGAGCAGTTCTTC. Translated: CASSLNTGVLNNEQFF.

The chain is built from TRBV6-5 and TRBJ2-5; the D gene is possibly TRBD2 (5 bases). CDR1 MNHEY and CDR2 SVGAGI come from the germline V gene. The CDR3 has 13 residues. V was pared by 11 bases and J by 5 bases, with 18 bases between. The CDR3 DNA is TGTGCCGCCAGGAGGAAGGGTAGCGAGACCCAGTACTTC. Translated, it gives CAARRKGSETQYF.

This sequence joins TRBV5-1 and TRBJ2-1, with 12 positions matching TRBD2. Germline lookup yields CDR1 SGHRS and CDR2 YFSETQ. The ends lost 1 base at V and 7 bases at J; junction bases unmatched: 9. This CDR3 comprises 17 residues. CDR3 protein: CASSLPTSGGMGNEQFF. Written as DNA, the CDR3 is TGCGCCAGCAGCTTGCCGACTAGCGGGGGAATGGGAAATGAGCAGTTCTTC.

This chain uses TRBV7-6 with TRBJ2-2; 7 nucleotides match TRBD1. The germline V gene has CDR1 SGHVS and CDR2 FNYEAQ. This CDR3 spans 15 amino acids. Germline trimming cut 8 bases from V and 6 bases from J; bases unmatched to any gene: 12. The CDR3 coding sequence is TGTGCCAGCTCATCCGTGACAGGGTATCCCGGGGAGCTGTTTTTT. Amino acid sequence: CASSSVTGYPGELFF.

The V gene is TRBV6-4, the J gene TRBJ1-2; TRBD1 matches at 7 bases. J gave up 7 bases and V 0 bases, and 11 bases lay outside the gene matches. In germline, CDR1 is MRHNA, CDR2 SNTAGT. CDR3 length equals 16 residues. CDR3 nucleotide sequence: TGTGCCAGCAGTGACTCGAAGGGCAGGGGGATAGGTGGCTACACCTTC. Translating it yields CASSDSKGRGIGGYTF.